A single sample gave rise to the 14 T cell receptor beta chains below, sequenced in a study of cytomegalovirus exposure and HLA in healthy donors. The PCR was carried out with 60 Vbeta primers and 13 Jbeta primers. Profiling relied on immunoSEQ multiplex PCR, and the TCRdb table lists in-frame clones only, not all of them. The table for this sample gives about 110,000 clones. The specimen was PBMCs. The receptors originated from a man aged 18 to 30 in good health and CMV-seronegative.

For the CDR3, the DNA is TGTGCCACTAGACGCGATCTGAACACTGAAGCTTTCTTT. Its protein product is CATRRDLNTEAFF. V gene TRBV6-4 combines with J gene TRBJ1-1; D gene uncertain. The V gene's germline CDR1 is MRHNA and CDR2 SNTAGT. V dropped 10 bases and J dropped 0 bases, with 12 bases sitting between them. The CDR3 has 13 amino acids.

The chain couples TRBV5-4 to TRBJ2-5, with 12 bases lining up with TRBD1. Per the germline V gene, CDR1 is SGHNT and CDR2 is YYREEE (reference sequence). V dropped 5 bases and J dropped 5; count of bases not matched to a gene: 7. The CDR3 length is 15 residues. The CDR3 region is CASSHTGTGGETQYF. In DNA form, the CDR3 reads TGTGCCAGCAGTCACACCGGGACAGGGGGCGAGACCCAGTACTTC. Combining the CDR3 with reference TRBV5-4 and TRBJ2-5 gives the whole variable domain ETGVTQSPTHLIKTRGQQVTLRCSSQSGHNTVSWYQQALGQGPQFIFQYYREEENGRGNFPPRFSGLQFPNYSSELNVNALELDDSALYLCASSHTGTGGETQYFGPGTRLLVL.

This chain links TRBV5-1 with TRBJ2-7, with 14 bases lining up with TRBD2. This CDR3 contains 17 residues. Germline-derived CDR1 and CDR2 are SGHRS and YFSETQ. After removal of 1 base from V and 0 bases from J, the junction contained 3 bases not matched to a gene. The CDR3 DNA follows: TGCGCCAGCAGCTTGTGGGGGACTAGCGGGAGCTCCTACGAGCAGTACTTC. Protein sequence: CASSLWGTSGSSYEQYF. The entire variable domain, with the rest obtained from reference TRBV5-1 and TRBJ2-7, is as follows: KAGVTQTPRYLIKTRGQQVTLSCSPISGHRSVSWYQQTPGQGLQFLFEYFSETQRNKGNFPGRFSGRQFSNSRSEMNVSTLELGDSALYLCASSLWGTSGSSYEQYFGPGTRLTVT.

The V and J genes are TRBV11-2 and TRBJ1-5, with D tentatively TRBD1 (6 bases). Deletions cut 1 base from V and 4 bases from J, with 14 bases between. The CDR3 consists of 16 residues. Germline CDR1 SGHAT, CDR2 FQNNGV. The CDR3 sequence is CASSLARGARNQPQHF. The CDR3 coding sequence is TGTGCCAGCAGCTTAGCTCGGGGGGCAAGGAATCAGCCCCAGCATTTT.

The J gene is TRBJ1-2, the V gene TRBV2; 8 bases agree with TRBD1. Per the germline V gene, CDR1 is SNHLY and CDR2 is FYNNEI. V trimming: 8 bases; J trimming: 6 bases; junction bases outside the gene matches: 8. CDR3 length equals 13 residues. CDR3 coding DNA: TGTGCCAGCGGACAGGGTGATTGGGATGGCTACACCTTC. Translating it yields CASGQGDWDGYTF.

This chain uses TRBV30 with TRBJ2-7; D is unresolved. Germline V gene lookup returns CDR1 GTSNPN and CDR2 SVGIG (reference sequence). The CDR3 contains 12 residues. The V gene lost 2 bases and the J gene lost 3 bases, with 8 bases spanning the gap. The CDR3 DNA reads TGTGCCTGGAGTCCCAGTATCTACGAGCAGTACTTC. It yields the protein CAWSPSIYEQYF.

The CDR3 DNA reads as TGTGCCAGCAGCGTAGGGGGAGATGTTTCACCCCTCCACTTT. Protein product: CASSVGGDVSPLHF. The V gene is TRBV9, the J gene TRBJ1-6; D is uncertain. Germline CDR1 and CDR2: SGDLS and YYNGEE. The V end lost 0 bases, the J end lost 9 bases, and 10 bases lay between the germline ends. The CDR3 contains 14 residues.

The chain employs TRBV6-4 and TRBJ2-3, with D maybe TRBD1 (6 bases). The CDR3 runs to 14 residues. V was clipped by 10 bases and J by 0 bases, with 14 bases between them. CDR1 MRHNA and CDR2 SNTAGT come from the germline V gene. Here the CDR3 reads CATSTGGSTDTQYF. In DNA, the CDR3 is TGTGCCACCTCGACTGGGGGCAGCACAGATACGCAGTATTTT.

The rearrangement uses TRBV11-2 and TRBJ2-1, with a possible D match to TRBD1 (5 bases). This CDR3 comprises 14 residues. Trimming shortened V by 5 bases and J by 8 bases, and 16 bases separated the two germline ends. Germline V gene lookup returns CDR1 SGHAT and CDR2 FQNNGV. CDR3 sequence: CASSLRKGVHEQFF. CDR3 in DNA: TGTGCCAGCAGCCTGCGGAAAGGGGTCCATGAGCAGTTCTTC.

In nucleotides, the CDR3 is TGTGCCTGGGACAGTTCGAACACTGAAGCTTTCTTT. Residues: CAWDSSNTEAFF. The gene calls are TRBV30 and TRBJ1-1; TRBD1 might be the D (5 bases). The V end was cut by 5 bases, the J end by 1 base, with 8 bases between. CDR1 GTSNPN and CDR2 SVGIG come from the germline V gene (reference sequence). This CDR3 region has 12 residues. Supplemented by reference TRBV30 and TRBJ1-1, the full variable domain reads SQTIHQWPATLVQPVGSPLSLECTVEGTSNPNLYWYRQAAGRGLQLLFYSVGIGQISSEVPQNLSASRPQDRQFILSSKKLLLSDSGFYLCAWDSSNTEAFFGQGTRLTVV.

The chain recombines TRBV6-5 with TRBJ2-5, with TRBD1 matching over 8 bases. The J call is doubtful: the DNA matches TRBJ2-7 better. The CDR3 is 16 amino acids. Germline assignment: CDR1 MNHEY and CDR2 SVGAGI. CDR3 residues: CASSYSEETGVYEQYF. Here the CDR3 DNA reads TGTGCCAGCAGTTACTCGGAGGAGACAGGGGTGTACGAGCAGTACTTC.

V usage is TRBV18 and J usage is TRBJ2-7; maybe TRBD1 (6 bases). The CDR3 loop spans 14 amino acids. Trimming shortened V by 6 bases and J by 1 base, and 13 bases separated the two germline ends. Per germline, CDR1 KGHSH and CDR2 LQKENI. Here the CDR3 DNA reads TGTGCCAGCTCCCGGCACAGGGATTCCTACGAGCAGTACTTC. Protein: CASSRHRDSYEQYF.

The chain uses TRBV6-6 and TRBJ2-7; tentatively, D is TRBD1 (7 bases). Trimming cost V 9 bases and J 2 bases, with 14 bases left between them. In germline, CDR1 is MNHNY, CDR2 SVGAGI (reference sequence). The CDR3 has 13 residues. CDR3: CASSPGGPYEQYF. The CDR3 DNA reads as TGTGCCAGTTCGCCAGGGGGGCCCTACGAGCAGTACTTC.

This chain joins TRBV19 and TRBJ1-1; D ambiguous. The germline V and J ends were trimmed by 6 bases and 7 bases, with 12 bases remaining between them. Germline V CDR1 and CDR2: LNHDA, SQIVND (reference sequence). This CDR3 comprises 12 residues. The CDR3 loop reads CASSLSPGEAFF. The DNA of the CDR3 is TGTGCCAGTAGCCTAAGCCCGGGTGAAGCTTTCTTT.